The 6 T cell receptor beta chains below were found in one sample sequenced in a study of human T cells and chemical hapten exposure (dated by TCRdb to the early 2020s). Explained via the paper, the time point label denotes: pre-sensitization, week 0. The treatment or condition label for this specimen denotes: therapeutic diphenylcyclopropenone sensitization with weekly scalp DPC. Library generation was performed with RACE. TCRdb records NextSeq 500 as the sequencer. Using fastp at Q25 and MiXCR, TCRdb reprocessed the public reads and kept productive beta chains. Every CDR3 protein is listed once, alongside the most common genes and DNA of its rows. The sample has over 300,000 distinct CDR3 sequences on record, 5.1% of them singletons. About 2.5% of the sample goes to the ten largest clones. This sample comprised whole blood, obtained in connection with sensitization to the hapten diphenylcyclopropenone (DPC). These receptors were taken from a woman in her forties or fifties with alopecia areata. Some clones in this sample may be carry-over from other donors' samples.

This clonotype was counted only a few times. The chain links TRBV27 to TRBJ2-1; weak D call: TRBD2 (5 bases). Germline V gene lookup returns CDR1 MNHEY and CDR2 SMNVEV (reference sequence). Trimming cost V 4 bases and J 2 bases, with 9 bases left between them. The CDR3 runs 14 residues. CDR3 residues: CASSSLRAYNEQFF. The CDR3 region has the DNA TGTGCCAGCAGTTCGCTGCGGGCCTACAATGAGCAGTTCTTC.

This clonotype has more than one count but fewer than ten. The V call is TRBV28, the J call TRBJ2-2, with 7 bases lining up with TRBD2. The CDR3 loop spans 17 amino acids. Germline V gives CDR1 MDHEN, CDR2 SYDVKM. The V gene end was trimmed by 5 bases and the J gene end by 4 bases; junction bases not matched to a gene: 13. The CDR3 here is CASSPGAGDLGTGELFF. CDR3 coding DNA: TGTGCCAGCAGTCCCGGCGCGGGGGATCTAGGCACCGGGGAGCTGTTTTTT.

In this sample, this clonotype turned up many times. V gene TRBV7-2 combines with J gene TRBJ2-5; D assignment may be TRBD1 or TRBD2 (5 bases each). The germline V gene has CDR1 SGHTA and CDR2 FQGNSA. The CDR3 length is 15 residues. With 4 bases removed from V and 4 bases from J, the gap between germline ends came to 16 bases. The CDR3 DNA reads TGTGCCAGCAGCTGGGGGTCGGGCGGCGCAGAGACCCAGTACTTC. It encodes CASSWGSGGAETQYF. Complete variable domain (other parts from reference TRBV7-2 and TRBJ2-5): GAGVSQSPSNKVTEKGKDVELRCDPISGHTALYWYRQSLGQGLEFLIYFQGNSAPDKSGLPSDRFSAERTGGSVSTLTIQRTQQEDSAVYLCASSWGSGGAETQYFGPGTRLLVL.

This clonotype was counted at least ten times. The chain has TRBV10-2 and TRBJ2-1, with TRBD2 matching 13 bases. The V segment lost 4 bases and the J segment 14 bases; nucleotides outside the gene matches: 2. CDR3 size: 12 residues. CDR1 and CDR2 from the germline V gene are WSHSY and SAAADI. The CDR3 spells CASSAGTSGKFF. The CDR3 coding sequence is TGCGCCAGCAGTGCAGGGACTAGCGGGAAGTTCTTC.

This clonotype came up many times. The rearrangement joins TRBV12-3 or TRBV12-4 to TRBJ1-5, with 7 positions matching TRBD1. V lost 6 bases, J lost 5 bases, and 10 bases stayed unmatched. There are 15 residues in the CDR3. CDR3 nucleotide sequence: TGTGCCAGCAGGCCGACAGGGTTGGGGGATCAGCCCCAGCATTTT. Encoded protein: CASRPTGLGDQPQHF.

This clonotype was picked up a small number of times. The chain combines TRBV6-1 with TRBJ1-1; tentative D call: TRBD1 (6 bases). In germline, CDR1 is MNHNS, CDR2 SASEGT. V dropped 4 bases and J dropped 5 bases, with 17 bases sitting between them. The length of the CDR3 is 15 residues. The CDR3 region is CASSVTGTSGTEAFF. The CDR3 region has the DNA TGTGCCAGCAGTGTCACCGGGACATCGGGTACTGAAGCTTTCTTT.